This T cell receptor beta chain was obtained from a study of tumor-infiltrating lymphocytes in oesophageal squamous cell carcinoma. V gave up 8 bases and J gave up 8 bases, with 15 bases separating them. There are 12 residues in the CDR3. Germline CDR1 and CDR2: MNHNS and SASEGT. TCRdb re-called the PCR reads through MiXCR, storing one row per CDR3 protein. The sample lists 20,000 to 25,000 distinct CDR3 sequences; 36% were seen once. This clonotype was seen many times. The genes are TRBV6-1 and TRBJ1-2; D gene uncertain. The receptor was derived from a male donor with esophageal squamous cell carcinoma. Material: esophageal tumor tissue. In nucleotides, the CDR3 is TGTGCCAGCTCCGGGTCCCTGGGGGGCTACACCTTC. It encodes CASSGSLGGYTF.